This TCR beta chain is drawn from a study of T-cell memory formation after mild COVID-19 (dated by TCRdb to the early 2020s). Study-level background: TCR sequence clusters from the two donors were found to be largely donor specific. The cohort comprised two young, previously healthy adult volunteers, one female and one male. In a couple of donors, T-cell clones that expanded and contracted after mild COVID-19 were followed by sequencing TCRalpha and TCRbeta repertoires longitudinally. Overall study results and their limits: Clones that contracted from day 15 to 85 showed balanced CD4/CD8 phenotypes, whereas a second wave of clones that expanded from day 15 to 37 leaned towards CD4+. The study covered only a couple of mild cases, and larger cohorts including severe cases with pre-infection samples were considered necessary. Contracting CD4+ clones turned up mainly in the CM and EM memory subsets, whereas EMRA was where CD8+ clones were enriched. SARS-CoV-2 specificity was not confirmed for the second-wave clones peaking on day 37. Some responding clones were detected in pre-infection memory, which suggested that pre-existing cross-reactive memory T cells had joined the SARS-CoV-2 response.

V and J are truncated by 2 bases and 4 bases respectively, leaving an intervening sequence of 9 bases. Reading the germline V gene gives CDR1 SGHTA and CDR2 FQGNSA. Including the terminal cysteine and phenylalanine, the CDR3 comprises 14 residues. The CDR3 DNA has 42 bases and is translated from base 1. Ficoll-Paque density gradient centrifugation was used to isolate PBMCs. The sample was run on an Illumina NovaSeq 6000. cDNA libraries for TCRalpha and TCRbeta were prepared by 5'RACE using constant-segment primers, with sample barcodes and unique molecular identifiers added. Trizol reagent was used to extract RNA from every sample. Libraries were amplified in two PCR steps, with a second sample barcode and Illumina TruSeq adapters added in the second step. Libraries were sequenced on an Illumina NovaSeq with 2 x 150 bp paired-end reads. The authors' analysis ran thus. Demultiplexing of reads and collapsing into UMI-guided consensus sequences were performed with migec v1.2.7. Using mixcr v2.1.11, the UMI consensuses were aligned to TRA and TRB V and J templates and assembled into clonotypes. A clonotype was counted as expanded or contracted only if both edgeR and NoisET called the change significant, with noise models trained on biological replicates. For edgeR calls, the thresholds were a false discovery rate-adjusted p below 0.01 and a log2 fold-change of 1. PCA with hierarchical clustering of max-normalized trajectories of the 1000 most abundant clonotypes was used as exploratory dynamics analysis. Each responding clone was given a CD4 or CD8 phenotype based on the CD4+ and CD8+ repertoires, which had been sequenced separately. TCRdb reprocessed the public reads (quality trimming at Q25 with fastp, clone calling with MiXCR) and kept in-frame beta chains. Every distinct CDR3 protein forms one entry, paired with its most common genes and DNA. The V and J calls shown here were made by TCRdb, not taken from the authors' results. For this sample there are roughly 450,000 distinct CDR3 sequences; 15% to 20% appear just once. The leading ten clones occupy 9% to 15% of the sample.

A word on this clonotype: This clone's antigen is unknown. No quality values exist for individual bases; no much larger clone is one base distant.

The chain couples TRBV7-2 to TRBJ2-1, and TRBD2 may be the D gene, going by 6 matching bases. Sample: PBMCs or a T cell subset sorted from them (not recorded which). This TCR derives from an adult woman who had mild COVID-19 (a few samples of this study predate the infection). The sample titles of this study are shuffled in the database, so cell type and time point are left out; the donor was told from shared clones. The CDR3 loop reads CASSLLAVYNEQFF. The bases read TGTGCCAGCAGCTTATTAGCGGTATACAATGAGCAGTTCTTC.